This TCR beta chain originates from a study of blood T cell repertoires in COVID-19. In the study overall: T cells, B-cell-depleted T cells, or PBMCs supplied cDNA or gDNA.

The data were produced by immunoSEQ multiplex PCR, yet TCRdb's version contains in-frame clones alone and is incomplete. The data show about 83,000 clones, 85% to 90% seen once. The source material was peripheral blood. This sequence was found in an elderly man with active or convalescent COVID-19.

CDR3 in DNA: TGTGCCAGCAGTGAGCCAGGATTGGCCTATGGCTACACCTTC. Translation gives CASSEPGLAYGYTF. The gene calls are TRBV6-1 and TRBJ1-2; no definite D call. From germline, CDR1 is MNHNS and CDR2 SASEGT. This CDR3 is built from 14 residues. Trimming stripped 3 bases from V and 4 bases from J, with 12 bases between.